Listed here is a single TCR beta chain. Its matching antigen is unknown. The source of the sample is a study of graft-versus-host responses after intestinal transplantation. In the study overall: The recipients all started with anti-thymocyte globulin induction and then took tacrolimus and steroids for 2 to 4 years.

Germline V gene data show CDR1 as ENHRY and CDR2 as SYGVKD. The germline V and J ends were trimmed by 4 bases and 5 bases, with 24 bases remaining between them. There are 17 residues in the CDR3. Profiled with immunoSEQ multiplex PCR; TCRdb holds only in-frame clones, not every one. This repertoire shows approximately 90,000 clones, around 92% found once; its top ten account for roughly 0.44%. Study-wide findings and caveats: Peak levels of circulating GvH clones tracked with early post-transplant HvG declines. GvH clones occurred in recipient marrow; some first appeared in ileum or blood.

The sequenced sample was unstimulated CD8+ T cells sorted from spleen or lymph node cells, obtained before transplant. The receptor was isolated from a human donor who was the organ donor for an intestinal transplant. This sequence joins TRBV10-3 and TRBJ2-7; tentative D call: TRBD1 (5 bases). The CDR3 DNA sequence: TGTGCCATCAGTGGACCCCCTTCAGGGTACGGTGATCACGAGCAGTACTTC. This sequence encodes CAISGPPSGYGDHEQYF.